Each of the 27 T cell receptor beta chains below was sequenced from the same sample in a study of T-cell memory formation after mild COVID-19 (dated by TCRdb to 2020 to 2023). Receptors were amplified or captured by 5' RACE. The listed sequencing device is Illumina NovaSeq 6000. TCRdb reanalyzed the raw reads on its own, using fastp at Q25 for trimming and MiXCR for clone calling, and kept in-frame beta chains. When rows share a CDR3 protein, they turn into one entry using the most common DNA and genes. The sample table contains hundreds of thousands of distinct CDR3 sequences; only one count was recorded for 7.5% to 9.5% of them. The ten largest account for about 20% of the sample. Material for sequencing was PBMCs or a T cell subset sorted from them (not recorded which). Receptors were obtained from a man aged 18 to 29 who had mild COVID-19 (a few samples of this study predate the infection). The sample titles of this study are shuffled in the database, so cell type and time point are left out; the donor was told from shared clones.

Only a few counts were recorded for this clonotype. V is TRBV12-3 or TRBV12-4 and J is TRBJ2-7; no clear D. The V gene lost 6 bases and the J gene lost 9 bases, with 18 bases spanning the gap. This CDR3 is built from 13 residues. Here the CDR3 reads CASSKSTGNLQYV. The CDR3 nucleotides are TGTGCCAGCAGCAAATCGACGGGCAATCTGCAGTACGTC.

The chain employs TRBV27 and TRBJ1-2; D is undetermined. Germline values: CDR1 MNHEY, CDR2 SMNVEV (reference sequence). CDR3 size: 15 residues. With 7 bases removed from V and 4 bases from J, the gap between germline ends came to 19 bases. The CDR3 sequence: CASTLNAGSAYGYTF. The CDR3 bases are TGTGCCAGCACCCTCAACGCAGGTAGCGCCTATGGCTACACCTTC.

The gene calls are TRBV4-1 and TRBJ2-2, with 9 nucleotides matching TRBD1. The CDR3 sequence is 18 residues long. Germline V CDR1 and CDR2: MGHRA, YSYEKL. Trimming at V came to 4 bases and at J to 2 bases, leaving 11 bases not matched to a gene. The CDR3 nucleotides are TGCGCCAGCAGCCTCAAGCCGGGGGGACAGGGCAACACCGGGGAGCTGTTTTTT. It yields the protein CASSLKPGGQGNTGELFF.

This clonotype was recorded a few times. The chain employs TRBV20-1 and TRBJ2-4; unclear D gene. Germline lookup yields CDR1 DFQATT and CDR2 SNEGSKA (reference sequence). V was trimmed by 0 bases and J by 4 bases, leaving 13 bases between them. The CDR3 covers 15 residues. The CDR3 bases are TGCAGTGCTAGAGATTCGCGGCCCTTAAAAAACATTCAGTACTTC. Translation gives CSARDSRPLKNIQYF.

This clonotype was seen a few times. The chain employs TRBV4-1 and TRBJ2-3, with TRBD2 identical over 8 bases. Germline loops: CDR1 MGHRA, CDR2 YSYEKL. The length of the CDR3 is 17 residues. Losses at the gene ends were 0 bases for V and 5 bases for J; bases not matched to a gene: 10. CDR3 in DNA: TGCGCCAGCAGCCAAGATCAGCCCGGGGGGGCCGTAGATACGCAGTATTTT. The encoded protein is CASSQDQPGGAVDTQYF.

Many counts were recorded for this clonotype. The chain links TRBV7-8 to TRBJ2-5, with unresolved D. Trimming took 0 bases from V and 5 from J, leaving 4 bases between them. There are 12 residues in the CDR3. Germline V lookup: CDR1 SGHVS, CDR2 FQNEAQ. DNA for the CDR3: TGTGCCAGCAGCTTAGCGTTCGAGACCCAGTACTTC. Protein: CASSLAFETQYF.

This clonotype was seen only a few times. The chain carries TRBV5-6 and TRBJ2-7; 7 nucleotides align to TRBD2. In germline, CDR1 is SGHDT, CDR2 YYEEEE. With V trimmed by 2 bases and J by 2 bases, 1 base remained unmatched. The CDR3 totals 13 residues. For the CDR3, the DNA is TGTGCCAGCAGCTTCCGGGGGGCCTACGAGCAGTACTTC. Translated, it gives CASSFRGAYEQYF.

This clonotype was recorded a few times. The V gene is TRBV24-1, the J gene TRBJ1-5; D remains ambiguous. Per the germline V gene, CDR1 is KGHDR and CDR2 is SFDVKD. CDR3 length: 12 residues. With 3 bases removed from V and 4 bases from J, the gap between germline ends came to 3 bases. The CDR3: CATSDMNQPQHF. CDR3 DNA: TGTGCCACCAGTGATATGAATCAGCCCCAGCATTTT.

In its sample, this clonotype was seen many times. The chain recombines TRBV7-2 with TRBJ2-7; TRBD1 might be the D (6 bases). The germline CDR1 and CDR2 sequences are SGHTA and FQGNSA. Trimming took 1 base from V and 4 from J, leaving 8 bases between them. The CDR3 extends over 13 amino acids. The CDR3 protein is CASSLDRAYEQYV. CDR3 sequence (DNA): TGTGCCAGCAGCTTAGACAGGGCTTACGAGCAGTACGTC.

The V gene is TRBV4-2, the J gene TRBJ1-6, with 7 bases identical to TRBD1. This CDR3 region has 16 residues. Looked up from germline, CDR1 is LGHNA and CDR2 is YNFKEQ. The trim removed 0 bases at V and 9 bases at J, leaving 8 bases unmatched. The CDR3 loop reads CASSQEGTALGSPLHF. The CDR3 region has the DNA TGTGCCAGCAGCCAAGAGGGGACAGCCCTGGGTTCACCCCTCCACTTT.

A few counts support this clonotype. V is TRBV12-3 or TRBV12-4 and J is TRBJ2-2; D possibly matches TRBD1 or TRBD2 (6 bases each). The ends were cut back, 2 bases at V and 5 bases at J, with 12 bases in the middle. This CDR3 has 15 amino acids. This chain's CDR3 is CASSLRGALTGELFF. CDR3 nucleotides: TGTGCCAGCAGTTTAAGGGGGGCTTTAACCGGGGAGCTGTTTTTT.

This clonotype has a handful of counts. The chain carries TRBV3-1 and TRBJ1-2, with D possibly matching TRBD1 (6 bases). Trimming shortened V by 2 bases and J by 8 bases, and 18 bases separated the two germline ends. CDR3 size: 15 residues. The germline V gene encodes CDR1 LGHDT and CDR2 YNNKEL (reference sequence). Here the CDR3 DNA reads TGTGCCAGCAGCCAAACAGGGACCAGTCCGGGAGGCTACACCTTC. This translates into CASSQTGTSPGGYTF.

Regarding this clonotype: A much larger clone lies a single base off, so this may be a read error. This chain joins TRBV6-2 or TRBV6-3 and TRBJ2-2; D might be TRBD1 (6 bases). CDR3 length: 15 residues. CDR1 MNHEY and CDR2 SVGEGT come from the germline V gene. CDR3 in DNA: TGTGCCAGCAGTTTCAGGGGCCCGAACACCTGGGAGCTGTTTTTT. This encodes CASSFRGPNTWELFF.

This clonotype was counted only a few times. The V call is TRBV12-3 or TRBV12-4, the J call TRBJ1-1, with TRBD1 matching 8 bases. CDR3 length: 15 amino acids. The trim removed 7 bases at V and 3 bases at J, leaving 10 bases unmatched. CDR3 sequence (DNA): TGTGCCAGCAACACACCAACCAGGGGGCACACTGAAGCTTTCTTT. It codes for CASNTPTRGHTEAFF.

The chain uses TRBV7-2 and TRBJ2-1; D is unclear. Trimming left V 3 bases short and J 2 bases short, with 11 bases between. CDR1 SGHTA and CDR2 FQGNSA come from the germline V gene. This CDR3 contains 15 residues. CDR3 loop: CASSFSGRAYNEQFF. The CDR3 nucleotides read TGTGCCAGCAGCTTCTCCGGGCGCGCCTACAATGAGCAGTTCTTC.

The chain couples TRBV9 to TRBJ2-1; tentatively, D is TRBD1 or TRBD2 (5 bases each). Looked up from germline, CDR1 is SGDLS and CDR2 is YYNGEE. Trimming took 4 bases from V and 2 from J, leaving 16 bases between them. The CDR3 runs 16 residues. The CDR3 DNA reads as TGTGCCAGCAGCCCCGTTGGGACCCGGCCCTACAATGAGCAGTTCTTC. The encoded protein is CASSPVGTRPYNEQFF.

This clonotype has at least ten counts. This chain uses TRBV7-2 with TRBJ2-2; D not certain. Per the germline V gene, CDR1 is SGHTA and CDR2 is FQGNSA. The CDR3 has 13 amino acids. Between the trimmed V and J ends, which lost 4 bases and 7 bases, there was a span of 10 bases. The CDR3 region has the DNA TGTGCCAGCAGCTCAGACTCGGGCGGGGAGCTGTTTTTT. It yields the protein CASSSDSGGELFF.

This clonotype was found many times. The CDR3 protein is CASSLFGGADTQYF. The CDR3 nucleotides read TGTGCCAGCAGCTTATTCGGGGGGGCAGATACGCAGTATTTT. The chain links TRBV7-2 to TRBJ2-3, with 8 positions matching TRBD2. Germline CDR1 reads SGHTA; CDR2 reads FQGNSA. The V gene end was trimmed by 2 bases and the J gene end by 4 bases; junction bases not matched to a gene: 2. The CDR3 covers 14 residues.

The V and J genes are TRBV9 and TRBJ2-7; perhaps TRBD1 as D (5 bases). The V gene lost 2 bases and the J gene lost 0 bases, with 15 bases spanning the gap. The CDR3 consists of 16 residues. Germline-derived CDR1 and CDR2 are SGDLS and YYNGEE. CDR3: CASSVDKTVGSYEQYF. The CDR3 nucleotides read TGTGCCAGCAGCGTCGATAAGACAGTCGGCTCCTACGAGCAGTACTTC.

This clonotype was seen ten or more times. The J gene is TRBJ2-7, the V gene TRBV7-3, with TRBD2 as a possible D gene (6 bases). The CDR3 covers 13 residues. V was pared by 0 bases and J by 4 bases, with 7 bases between. Germline V gene sequence: CDR1 SGHTA, CDR2 FQGTGA. For the CDR3, the DNA is TGTGCCAGCAGCTTAACGGCGGGATACGAGCAGTACTTC. Translated, it gives CASSLTAGYEQYF.

This clonotype was found a few times. The chain combines TRBV18 with TRBJ1-5; TRBD1 matches at 7 bases. This CDR3 is built from 14 residues. Germline V gene lookup returns CDR1 KGHSH and CDR2 LQKENI. V dropped 4 bases and J dropped 3; count of bases not matched to a gene: 3. CDR3: CASSRQGTNQPQHF. For the CDR3, the DNA is TGTGCCAGCTCACGACAGGGCACCAATCAGCCCCAGCATTTT. Filled out from reference TRBV18 and TRBJ1-5, the complete variable domain reads NAGVMQNPRHLVRRRGQEARLRCSPMKGHSHVYWYRQLPEEGLKFMVYLQKENIIDESGMPKERFSAEFPKEGPSILRIQQVVRGDSAAYFCASSRQGTNQPQHFGDGTRLSIL.

This clonotype was observed a few times. This chain joins TRBV20-1 and TRBJ1-6, with 9 bases aligning to TRBD1. CDR1 and CDR2 from the germline V gene are DFQATT and SNEGSKA (reference sequence). Trimming took 2 bases from V and 0 from J; bases not matched to a gene: 5. The CDR3 length is 17 residues. The CDR3 sequence: CSARRDRDSSYNSPLHF. The CDR3 DNA is TGCAGTGCTAGAAGGGACAGGGACAGCTCCTATAATTCACCCCTCCACTTT.

This clonotype was detected many times. This chain uses TRBV7-9 with TRBJ2-5; tentatively, D is TRBD1 (5 bases). V dropped 8 bases and J dropped 1 base, with 11 bases sitting between them. Germline assignment: CDR1 SEHNR and CDR2 FQNEAQ (reference sequence). The CDR3 is 13 residues long. DNA for the CDR3: TGTGCCAGCTCCAGGGTGCCCCAAGAGACCCAGTACTTC. It specifies CASSRVPQETQYF.

This clonotype appeared many times. The chain has TRBV7-9 and TRBJ2-1, with a tentative D call TRBD2 (6 bases). The V and J ends lost 1 base and 12 bases respectively, with 13 bases between them. Germline lookup yields CDR1 SEHNR and CDR2 FQNEAQ (reference sequence). This CDR3 is 13 amino acids long. The DNA for the CDR3 is TGTGCCAGCAGCTTAGAACTAGCCGCCGTGCAGTTCTTC. Translating it yields CASSLELAAVQFF.

This clonotype was seen only a few times. J is TRBJ2-2 and V is TRBV10-3, with no clear D. Germline CDR1 ENHRY, CDR2 SYGVKD. The CDR3 consists of 13 residues. Trimming cost V 5 bases and J 2 bases, with 6 bases left between them. CDR3: CAISMGNTGELFF. In DNA, the CDR3 is TGTGCCATCAGTATGGGAAACACCGGGGAGCTGTTTTTT.

The CDR3 coding sequence is TGCGCCAGCAGCCTTAGCGGTATAACCTACGAGCAGTACTTC. It specifies CASSLSGITYEQYF. The genes are TRBV5-1 and TRBJ2-7, with D perhaps TRBD2 (6 bases). The CDR3 runs to 14 residues. The germline V gene has CDR1 SGHRS and CDR2 YFSETQ. V dropped 4 bases and J dropped 2 bases, with 13 bases sitting between them.

This chain uses TRBV21-1 with TRBJ2-4; the DNA was not compared with TRBD2, the D call given in the table. TRBV21-1 is a pseudogene. This CDR3 spans 20 amino acids. The CDR3 coding sequence is TGTGCCAGCAGCAAAGCGGGAGTAGCGGGGGGACGACTAGCCAAAAACATTCAGTACTTC. This codes for CASSKAGVAGGRLAKNIQYF.